This T cell receptor beta chain derives from a study of control samples from healthy donors and cancer patients (dated by TCRdb to the early 2020s). V is reduced by 8 bases and J by 0 bases, leaving a spacing of 11 bases between them. CDR1 and CDR2, per the germline V gene (reference sequence), are LNHDA and SQIVND. The CDR3 goes from the cysteine to the phenylalanine over 14 residues. Only the CDR3 DNA stays, 42 bases, in frame from base 1. This clone was observed a handful of times. Its binding antigen is unknown. Per-base quality was not reported, and no clone a single base away is much larger than it. The library was obtained by the immunoSEQ multiplex PCR assay. TCRdb carries this immuneACCESS record with in-frame sequences only. Its versions omit some clonotypes, under half of them owing to an unresolved V gene in the studies checked, with the rest unexplained. Here the sample has around 110,000 clones; 93% occur a single time. Roughly 2.5% of the sample is taken by the ten largest.

This chain is built from TRBV19 and TRBJ1-5; no D segment can be confidently identified. Sequencing was carried out using blood. This TCR was recovered from a man aged 30 to 45 in good health. The CDR3 protein: CASQRRDSNQPQHF. The DNA sequence is as follows: TGTGCCAGTCAAAGGAGGGATAGCAATCAGCCCCAGCATTTT.